This TCR beta chain was profiled in a study of T cell changes during pregnancy in multiple sclerosis. The CDR3 runs to 12 residues. The V and J ends lost 6 bases and 4 bases respectively, with 10 bases between them. In germline, CDR1 is SNHLY, CDR2 FYNNEI. Using immunoSEQ multiplex PCR, the repertoire was profiled, and TCRdb retains in-frame clones only, with some absent. The sample includes just under 65,000 clones, 91% of them seen just once. V and J are TRBV2 and TRBJ2-7; the D is unclear. The receptor comes from a female donor in good health, enrolled as a control in a pregnancy study. The sequences come from peripheral blood, collected in the third trimester of pregnancy. CDR3 DNA sequence: TGTGCCAGCAGGGCCCCCCTGTACGAGCAGTACTTC. Translated, it gives CASRAPLYEQYF. The full variable domain, completed using reference TRBV2 and TRBJ2-7, is EPEVTQTPSHQVTQMGQEVILRCVPISNHLYFYWYRQILGQKVEFLVSFYNNEISEKSEIFDDQFSVERPDGSNFTLKIRSTKLEDSAMYFCASRAPLYEQYFGPGTRLTVT.